A single sample gave rise to the 30 T cell receptor beta chains below, sequenced in a study of T-cell reconstitution after alpha-beta-depleted transplantation in children. Researchers prepared the TCRbeta library using unique molecular identifiers, the study reports. TCRdb re-derived calls from the PCR reads in MiXCR, one entry per CDR3 protein. The sample yields around 490,000 distinct CDR3 sequences, 9.5% to 12% seen once. Here the sequenced sample was PBMCs, mostly from graft donor cells, taken 180 days after TCRalphabeta/CD19-depleted stem cell transplant. The receptors derive from a female patient aged 2-9 years who had a stem cell transplant for aplastic anemia, so the T cells may come from the graft donor.

This clonotype was observed a few times. The chain recombines TRBV28 with TRBJ1-2, with a tentative D call TRBD1 (6 bases). CDR1 and CDR2 (germline): MDHEN, SYDVKM. This CDR3 is built from 13 residues. V dropped 5 bases and J dropped 3 bases, with 10 bases sitting between them. The CDR3: CASSPRGYYGYTF. The CDR3 DNA sequence: TGTGCCAGCAGTCCCAGGGGATACTATGGCTACACCTTC.

The rearrangement joins TRBV12-3 or TRBV12-4 to TRBJ1-5; D call uncertain. The CDR3 totals 14 residues. V lost 3 bases and J lost 0, with 6 bases in between. The CDR3 DNA sequence: TGTGCCAGCAGTTTTCTGGCTAGCAATCAGCCCCAGCATTTT. Translating gives CASSFLASNQPQHF.

V usage is TRBV20-1 and J usage is TRBJ2-2; 8 bases line up with TRBD1. The CDR3 spans 13 residues. After removal of 4 bases from V and 4 bases from J, the junction contained 2 bases not matched to a gene. The germline V gene encodes CDR1 DFQATT and CDR2 SNEGSKA (reference sequence). In DNA form, the CDR3 reads TGCAGTGCTAAGGGGACAGGCACCGGGGAGCTGTTTTTT. This sequence encodes CSAKGTGTGELFF.

This clonotype was counted many times. The chain employs TRBV15 and TRBJ1-2, with D unresolved. This CDR3 comprises 14 residues. Germline V CDR1 and CDR2: LNHNV, YYDKDF (reference sequence). V gave up 1 base and J gave up 8 bases, with 14 bases separating them. The CDR3 protein is CATSRVRWASGYTF. DNA for the CDR3: TGTGCCACCAGCAGAGTACGTTGGGCTAGCGGCTACACCTTC. The variable domain in full, with the rest retrieved from reference TRBV15 and TRBJ1-2, is DAMVIQNPRYQVTQFGKPVTLSCSQTLNHNVMYWYQQKSSQAPKLLFHYYDKDFNNEADTPDNFQSRRPNTSFCFLDIRSPGLGDTAMYLCATSRVRWASGYTFGSGTRLTVV.

The chain joins TRBV12-3 or TRBV12-4 to TRBJ1-6, with unresolved D. V was pared by 4 bases and J by 14 bases, with 12 bases between. This CDR3 has 12 residues. The CDR3 DNA reads TGTGCCAGCAGTTCTGGGTCTAGGGCCCTCCACTTT. It translates to CASSSGSRALHF.

The genes are TRBV12-3 or TRBV12-4 and TRBJ1-5; 7 bases fit TRBD1. Unmatched junction bases numbered 4, after V lost 3 bases and J lost 5 bases. The CDR3 contains 14 residues. The CDR3 is CASSLDRRYQPQHF. The CDR3 DNA reads TGTGCCAGCAGTTTGGACAGGCGATATCAGCCCCAGCATTTT.

This clonotype was observed a few times. The rearrangement links TRBV7-2 to TRBJ2-5; D is unresolved. This CDR3 contains 11 residues. In germline, CDR1 is SGHTA, CDR2 FQGNSA. The germline V and J ends were trimmed by 5 bases and 7 bases, with 8 bases remaining between them. CDR3 region: CASSPPGTQYF. The DNA of the CDR3 is TGTGCCAGCAGCCCTCCGGGGACCCAGTACTTC.

This chain connects TRBV7-6 to TRBJ2-5; 7 nucleotides match TRBD2. This CDR3 is built from 16 residues. With V trimmed by 1 base and J by 4 bases, 9 bases remained unmatched. The V gene's germline CDR1 is SGHVS and CDR2 FNYEAQ. The DNA for the CDR3 is TGTGCCAGCAGCTTAGTGGGTAGCGGGTTCACAGAGACCCAGTACTTC. This codes for CASSLVGSGFTETQYF. Drawing the rest from reference TRBV7-6 and TRBJ2-5, the complete variable domain is GAGVSQSPRYKVTKRGQDVALRCDPISGHVSLYWYRQALGQGPEFLTYFNYEAQQDKSGLPNDRFSAERPEGSISTLTIQRTEQRDSAMYRCASSLVGSGFTETQYFGPGTRLLVL.

The chain uses TRBV5-4 and TRBJ2-1, with TRBD2 matching over 10 bases. The junction had 11 bases not matched to a gene; V was cut back by 4 bases and J by 7 bases. Germline loops: CDR1 SGHNT, CDR2 YYREEE (reference sequence). The CDR3 has 16 amino acids. CDR3 loop: CASSPGWASGGNEQFF. The DNA of the CDR3 is TGTGCCAGCAGCCCGGGTTGGGCTAGCGGGGGAAATGAGCAGTTCTTC.

This clonotype was seen a few times. The chain carries TRBV7-2 and TRBJ1-5; perhaps TRBD1 as D (6 bases). This CDR3 is built from 16 residues. Per the germline V gene, CDR1 is SGHTA and CDR2 is FQGNSA. The V and J ends lost 1 base and 0 bases respectively, with 10 bases between them. The CDR3 nucleotides are TGTGCCAGCAGCTTAGTTGGGGGGCATAGCAATCAGCCCCAGCATTTT. This translates into CASSLVGGHSNQPQHF. The whole variable domain, remainder taken from reference TRBV7-2 and TRBJ1-5, is GAGVSQSPSNKVTEKGKDVELRCDPISGHTALYWYRQSLGQGLEFLIYFQGNSAPDKSGLPSDRFSAERTGGSVSTLTIQRTQQEDSAVYLCASSLVGGHSNQPQHFGDGTRLSIL.

The V call is TRBV7-9, the J call TRBJ1-1, with D unresolved. Trimming pared 0 bases from V and 2 bases from J, leaving 7 bases between. Germline V gene data show CDR1 as SEHNR and CDR2 as FQNEAQ (reference sequence). The CDR3 has 14 amino acids. The CDR3 DNA reads as TGTGCCAGCAGCTTAGCTTGGCTAAACACTGAAGCTTTCTTT. Its translation: CASSLAWLNTEAFF. The full variable domain, in which reference TRBV7-9 and TRBJ1-1 provide the parts outside the CDR3, is DTGVSQNPRHKITKRGQNVTFRCDPISEHNRLYWYRQTLGQGPEFLTYFQNEAQLEKSRLLSDRFSAERPKGSFSTLEIQRTEQGDSAMYLCASSLAWLNTEAFFGQGTRLTVV.

CDR3 sequence reads: CASRFSDRGVDTQYF. As DNA, the CDR3 is TGTGCCAGCAGGTTCTCGGACAGGGGCGTAGATACGCAGTATTTT. The chain combines TRBV7-9 with TRBJ2-3, with TRBD1 identical over 9 bases. V shed 6 bases and J 5 bases; nucleotides not matched to a gene: 9. This CDR3 spans 15 amino acids. CDR1 is SEHNR, CDR2 FQNEAQ, per germline (reference sequence).

This clonotype was picked up a small number of times. This rearrangement joins TRBV7-2 to TRBJ2-3; D is uncertain. Germline V gene lookup returns CDR1 SGHTA and CDR2 FQGNSA. The CDR3 extends over 14 amino acids. The V and J ends lost 1 base and 1 base respectively, with 6 bases between them. The CDR3 spells CASSLVLGTDTQYF. In nucleotides, the CDR3 is TGTGCCAGCAGCTTAGTTTTAGGCACAGATACGCAGTATTTT. The full variable domain, in which reference TRBV7-2 and TRBJ2-3 provide the parts outside the CDR3, is GAGVSQSPSNKVTEKGKDVELRCDPISGHTALYWYRQSLGQGLEFLIYFQGNSAPDKSGLPSDRFSAERTGGSVSTLTIQRTQQEDSAVYLCASSLVLGTDTQYFGPGTRLTVL.

This clonotype occurred a few times. The CDR3 protein is CASSLPGMRYGYTF. DNA for the CDR3: TGTGCCAGCAGCTTACCCGGTATGAGGTATGGCTACACCTTC. V and J are TRBV11-2 and TRBJ1-2; unclear D gene. The length of the CDR3 is 14 residues. Germline loops: CDR1 SGHAT, CDR2 FQNNGV. Trimming pared 2 bases from V and 5 bases from J, leaving 12 bases between.

This clonotype was seen a few times. The gene calls are TRBV6-2 or TRBV6-3 and TRBJ2-7; 11 bases agree with TRBD2. V dropped 4 bases and J dropped 4; count of bases not matched to a gene: 0. Germline values: CDR1 MNHEY, CDR2 SVGEGT. This CDR3 spans 13 amino acids. The CDR3 sequence is CASSSSGRYEQYV. CDR3 bases: TGTGCCAGCAGTTCTAGCGGGAGGTACGAGCAGTACGTC.

V is TRBV10-3 and J is TRBJ2-3; D remains ambiguous. The CDR3 spans 15 residues. V gave up 4 bases and J gave up 1 base, with 12 bases separating them. CDR1 and CDR2 from the germline V gene are ENHRY and SYGVKD. This CDR3 is CAISVRRIRTDTQYF. In DNA form, the CDR3 reads TGTGCCATCAGTGTCAGGCGGATCCGCACAGATACGCAGTATTTT.

This clonotype has at least ten counts. The chain is built from TRBV10-3 and TRBJ1-2, with 10 bases that match TRBD1. Trimming took 6 bases from V and 5 from J; bases not matched to a gene: 3. The CDR3 loop spans 13 amino acids. Germline loops: CDR1 ENHRY, CDR2 SYGVKD. This CDR3 is CAISGGQGYGYTF. In DNA, the CDR3 is TGTGCCATCAGCGGGGGACAGGGGTATGGCTACACCTTC.

The chain recombines TRBV9 with TRBJ2-1; 11 bases line up with TRBD1. V shed 2 bases and J 8 bases; nucleotides not matched to a gene: 6. CDR1 and CDR2 (germline): SGDLS, YYNGEE. This CDR3 has 15 residues. The CDR3, as DNA: TGTGCCAGCAGCGTCCGGGACAGGGGGACGGATGAGCAGTTCTTC. Amino acid sequence: CASSVRDRGTDEQFF. Using reference TRBV9 and TRBJ2-1 for the parts outside the CDR3, the full variable domain is DSGVTQTPKHLITATGQRVTLRCSPRSGDLSVYWYQQSLDQGLQFLIQYYNGEERAKGNILERFSAQQFPDLHSELNLSSLELGDSALYFCASSVRDRGTDEQFFGPGTRLTVL.

This clonotype has only a few counts. CDR3 region: CASSLARWTEAFF. The CDR3 DNA reads TGTGCCAGCAGCTTGGCCCGTTGGACTGAAGCTTTCTTT. The J gene is TRBJ1-1, the V gene TRBV5-6, with D hard to call. The CDR3 consists of 13 residues. Germline CDR1 SGHDT, CDR2 YYEEEE. Between the trimmed V and J ends, which lost 0 bases and 5 bases, there was a span of 8 bases.

The genes are TRBV11-1 and TRBJ2-6; 10 positions agree with TRBD2. Trimming removed 5 bases from V and 2 bases from J; junction bases left unmatched: 9. Germline CDR1 is SGHAT and CDR2 is FQDESV (reference sequence). The length of the CDR3 is 18 residues. In DNA, the CDR3 is TGTGCCAGCAGCCCGAATCTAGCGGGAGTCCCTGGGGCCAACGTCCTGACTTTC. Encoded protein: CASSPNLAGVPGANVLTF.

This clonotype was seen many times. The CDR3 region is CASSLEGFEQYF. In DNA, the CDR3 is TGCGCCAGCAGCTTGGAAGGGTTTGAGCAGTACTTC. V is TRBV5-1 and J is TRBJ2-7; the D is unclear. The CDR3 has 12 residues. Trimming removed 0 bases from V and 7 bases from J, with 8 bases in between. CDR1 is SGHRS, CDR2 YFSETQ, per germline.

This clonotype was observed a few times. The gene calls are TRBV9 and TRBJ1-1; TRBD1 might be the D (6 bases). In germline, CDR1 is SGDLS, CDR2 YYNGEE. Trimming removed 3 bases at V and 2 bases at J, with 14 bases between. CDR3 length: 15 residues. This CDR3 is CASSGVGTRNTEAFF. In DNA, the CDR3 is TGTGCCAGCAGCGGAGTGGGGACACGTAACACTGAAGCTTTCTTT.

V usage is TRBV12-3 or TRBV12-4 and J usage is TRBJ2-3, with D possibly matching TRBD1 (6 bases). V lost 1 base and J lost 5, with 13 bases in between. This CDR3 has 15 residues. The DNA of the CDR3 is TGTGCCAGCAGTTTAGTTCCAGGGGCCGTAGATACGCAGTATTTT. Its protein product is CASSLVPGAVDTQYF.

The J gene is TRBJ1-2, the V gene TRBV24-1, with D unclear. V lost 4 bases and J lost 8, with 16 bases in between. The V gene's germline CDR1 is KGHDR and CDR2 SFDVKD. This CDR3 is built from 14 residues. CDR3 sequence (DNA): TGTGCCACCAGTGACGATTCGACACTCCGGGGCTACACCTTC. Residues: CATSDDSTLRGYTF.

This clonotype showed up many times. One end of the junction varies from germline; a read error may be responsible. The chain is built from TRBV12-3 or TRBV12-4 and TRBJ1-1; D not certain. The CDR3 is made up of 14 amino acids. CDR3 in DNA: TGTGCCAGCAGCTTAGGCCGGGGGAACACTGAAGCTTTCTTT. Translation gives CASSLGRGNTEAFF.

The chain couples TRBV5-6 to TRBJ2-4; 14 nucleotides agree with TRBD2. There are 21 residues in the CDR3. Germline trimming cut 0 bases from V and 3 bases from J; bases unmatched to any gene: 14. The germline V gene has CDR1 SGHDT and CDR2 YYEEEE. The CDR3 reads CASSLVVSGLAGGEGKNIQYF. The DNA for the CDR3 is TGTGCCAGCAGCTTGGTTGTGTCAGGACTAGCGGGAGGAGAGGGCAAAAACATTCAGTACTTC.

V is TRBV7-6 and J is TRBJ2-1; 7 bases match TRBD1. This CDR3 has 16 residues. With 2 bases clipped from V and 0 bases from J, the junction kept 4 bases outside the gene matches. CDR1 and CDR2 from the germline V gene are SGHVS and FNYEAQ. The CDR3 DNA is TGTGCCAGCAGCTTACCGACAGGGCACTCCTACAATGAGCAGTTCTTC. Protein: CASSLPTGHSYNEQFF.

V and J are TRBV7-6 and TRBJ2-7, with 8 nucleotides matching TRBD1. CDR1 and CDR2 from the germline V gene are SGHVS and FNYEAQ. V shed 1 base, J shed 3 bases, and the junction held 11 bases outside the gene matches. The CDR3 loop spans 17 amino acids. The CDR3 loop reads CASSLDRGKRHSYEQYF. Here the CDR3 DNA reads TGTGCCAGCAGCTTAGACAGGGGGAAAAGGCATAGCTACGAGCAGTACTTC.

The chain carries TRBV15 and TRBJ2-7; the D is unclear. This CDR3 has 14 amino acids. Germline CDR1 and CDR2: LNHNV and YYDKDF (reference sequence). The germline V and J ends were trimmed by 3 bases and 6 bases, with 15 bases remaining between them. The DNA for the CDR3 is TGTGCCACCAGCAGGAGTTCGGCTTTGGGCGAGCAGTACGTC. Its translation is CATSRSSALGEQYV.

The chain links TRBV18 to TRBJ2-7; 9 bases agree with TRBD1. Losses at the gene ends were 6 bases for V and 2 bases for J; bases not matched to a gene: 8. This CDR3 comprises 15 residues. Per the germline V gene, CDR1 is KGHSH and CDR2 is LQKENI. Here the CDR3 DNA reads TGTGCCAGCTCCCTCAGGACAGGGGAAACCTACGAGCAGTACTTC. Translating it yields CASSLRTGETYEQYF.